This T cell receptor (beta chain) emerged from a study of OX40 agonist ivuxolimab in advanced cancers. Study-level information: Intravenous ivuxolimab was administered to patients every 2 weeks at 0.01 to 10 mg/kg. Subjects had a mean age of 60 years, with a range of roughly 20 to 80; approximately 83% were male. General study points: At doses 0.1 to 3.0 mg/kg, CD4+ and CD8+ clones expanded. Expanded clones belonging to CD8+ T cells outnumbered, on average, those of CD4+.

Sequencing used immunoSEQ multiplex PCR; TCRdb keeps in-frame clones, though not all of them. The repertoire holds about 41,000 clones, 70% to 90% seen once, with more than 3% in the top ten. Trimming took off 5 bases at V and 5 bases at J, with 12 bases between the two ends. This CDR3 region has 13 residues. CDR1 is SGHNT, CDR2 YENEEA, per germline. Turning to this clone: The antigen is undetermined.

The input for sequencing was CD4+ or CD8+ T cells sorted from blood, taken in a trial of the OX40 agonist ivuxolimab. The clonotype originates from an adult with an advanced solid tumor such as melanoma, head and neck, liver or kidney cancer. The rearrangement links TRBV11-3 to TRBJ1-1, with no clear D. The CDR3 region has the DNA TGTGCCAGCAGCAAACAGAATCCAACTGAAGCTTTCTTT. It specifies CASSKQNPTEAFF.